These 31 T cell receptor beta chains were sequenced from one sample in a study of blood T cell repertoires in COVID-19. Profiled with immunoSEQ multiplex PCR; TCRdb holds only in-frame clones, not every one. Here the sample spans roughly 350,000 clones, 70% to 90% being singletons. Sequenced: peripheral blood. The receptors were sampled from a woman in her forties or fifties with active or convalescent COVID-19.

This clone turned up a few times. The V and J genes are TRBV29-1 and TRBJ1-1; D is unclear. The germline V gene has CDR1 SQVTM and CDR2 ANQGSEA. The CDR3 is made up of 10 amino acids. V was pared by 8 bases and J by 5 bases, with 9 bases between. For the CDR3, the DNA is TGCAGCCCTGGGGAGACTGAAGCTTTCTTT. It yields the protein CSPGETEAFF.

The chain carries TRBV30 and TRBJ1-3, with D unresolved. Germline V gene sequence: CDR1 GTSNPN, CDR2 SVGIG (reference sequence). V was pared by 4 bases and J by 2 bases, with 6 bases between. This CDR3 contains 12 residues. CDR3 sequence: CAWTGPGNTIYF. The CDR3 DNA sequence: TGTGCCTGGACAGGCCCTGGAAACACCATATATTTT.

The chain recombines TRBV10-3 with TRBJ2-7, with D possibly matching TRBD2 (5 bases). Germline lookup yields CDR1 ENHRY and CDR2 SYGVKD. The CDR3 contains 15 residues. V dropped 4 bases and J dropped 5 bases, with 18 bases sitting between them. The CDR3 coding sequence is TGTGCCATCAGTGTTGATCAGTGGTCCGGGAACGAGCAGTACTTC. Translation gives CAISVDQWSGNEQYF.

The genes are TRBV6-2 or TRBV6-3 and TRBJ2-2; tentatively, D is TRBD2 (5 bases). The ends were cut back, 2 bases at V and 3 bases at J, with 13 bases in the middle. Germline values: CDR1 MNHEY, CDR2 SVGEGT. CDR3 length equals 16 residues. This CDR3 reads CASSYPGLIDTGELFF. In nucleotides, the CDR3 is TGTGCCAGCAGTTACCCTGGACTCATCGACACCGGGGAGCTGTTTTTT.

The chain joins TRBV7-2 to TRBJ2-1; tentatively, D is TRBD2 (6 bases). V dropped 1 base and J dropped 10 bases, with 17 bases sitting between them. In germline, CDR1 is SGHTA, CDR2 FQGNSA. The CDR3 has 15 amino acids. DNA of the CDR3: TGTGCCAGCAGCTTAGAAGGCGGGGCCCCCCTAGAGCAGTTCTTC. The encoded protein is CASSLEGGAPLEQFF.

CDR3 sequence reads: CASSQSGQGLSLNTGELFF. The CDR3 bases are TGCGCCAGCAGTCAATCCGGGCAGGGTTTATCCTTAAACACCGGGGAGCTGTTTTTT. The chain couples TRBV23-1 to TRBJ2-2; weak D call: TRBD1 (5 bases). TRBV23-1 falls under the ORF class, with uncertain function. The germline V and J ends were trimmed by 0 bases and 2 bases, with 19 bases remaining between them. The CDR3 has 19 amino acids.

This chain joins TRBV7-8 and TRBJ1-6, with D perhaps matching TRBD1 (6 bases). Germline CDR1 SGHVS, CDR2 FQNEAQ. This CDR3 comprises 16 residues. The V and J ends lost 4 bases and 5 bases respectively, with 15 bases between them. The CDR3 region is CASSSGGSGHNSPLHF. The CDR3, as DNA: TGTGCCAGCAGCTCGGGGGGCAGCGGTCATAATTCACCCCTCCACTTT.

This sequence joins TRBV6-6 and TRBJ2-7, with 7 bases lining up with TRBD1. Germline V lookup: CDR1 MNHNY, CDR2 SVGAGI (reference sequence). The junction had 4 bases not matched to a gene; V was cut back by 8 bases and J by 0 bases. The CDR3 length is 13 residues. DNA of the CDR3: TGTGCCAGCCAGACAGGGTTCTCCTACGAGCAGTACTTC. Amino acids: CASQTGFSYEQYF.

V gene TRBV2 combines with J gene TRBJ1-4, with D possibly matching TRBD1 (6 bases). Between the trimmed V and J ends, which lost 2 bases and 0 bases, there was a span of 16 bases. The CDR3 is 18 residues long. The germline V gene encodes CDR1 SNHLY and CDR2 FYNNEI. CDR3 region: CASSERGWMRATNEKLFF. The CDR3 bases are TGTGCCAGCAGTGAAAGGGGGTGGATGAGAGCAACTAATGAAAAACTGTTTTTT.

The J gene is TRBJ1-3, the V gene TRBV19; no clear D. This CDR3 is 15 amino acids long. Germline V gene lookup returns CDR1 LNHDA and CDR2 SQIVND (reference sequence). Between the trimmed V and J ends, which lost 0 bases and 0 bases, there was a span of 6 bases. This CDR3 is CASSIENSSGNTIYF. The CDR3 nucleotides are TGTGCCAGTAGTATAGAAAACAGCTCTGGAAACACCATATATTTT.

The chain combines TRBV3-1 (or the pseudogene TRBV3-2) with TRBJ1-6, with 10 bases lining up with TRBD1. V dropped 4 bases and J dropped 11; count of bases not matched to a gene: 11. CDR1 is LGHDT, CDR2 YNNKEL, per germline (reference sequence). The CDR3 sequence is 16 residues long. CDR3 residues: CASSPTRTGGGAPLHF. The CDR3 DNA reads TGTGCCAGCAGCCCAACCCGGACAGGGGGAGGGGCACCCCTCCACTTT.

This clone was detected a few times. The V call is TRBV7-2, the J call TRBJ2-1; TRBD2 matches at 16 bases. CDR3 length equals 17 residues. CDR1 and CDR2 from the germline V gene are SGHTA and FQGNSA. V dropped 5 bases and J dropped 7; count of bases not matched to a gene: 8. CDR3 region: CASSPRPGLAGGNEQFF. The CDR3 region has the DNA TGTGCCAGCAGCCCCCGACCGGGACTAGCGGGAGGGAATGAGCAGTTCTTC.

The V gene is TRBV10-3, the J gene TRBJ2-6, with 7 bases lining up with TRBD1. The CDR3 is 17 amino acids. CDR1 is ENHRY and CDR2 is SYGVKD in the germline V gene. The junction had 9 bases not matched to a gene; V was cut back by 6 bases and J by 1 base. The CDR3 sequence is CAISQGQVSSGANVLTF. CDR3 in DNA: TGTGCCATCAGCCAAGGACAGGTCTCTTCTGGGGCCAACGTCCTGACTTTC.

This clone was observed a few times. The chain employs TRBV7-7 and TRBJ2-2; D is perhaps TRBD2 (7 bases). CDR3 size: 15 residues. Germline V lookup: CDR1 SSHAT, CDR2 FNYEAQ (reference sequence). For the CDR3, the DNA is TGTGCTATCCCCCGGGGGGACACGAACACCGGGGAGCTGTTTTTT. Amino acid sequence: CAIPRGDTNTGELFF.

The rearrangement links TRBV14 to TRBJ1-1; 8 nucleotides agree with TRBD1. The V gene end was trimmed by 4 bases and the J gene end by 5 bases; junction bases not matched to a gene: 6. Germline values: CDR1 SGHDN, CDR2 FVKESK. The CDR3 spans 14 residues. CDR3 amino acids: CASSLGQGRTEAFF. The DNA for the CDR3 is TGTGCCAGCAGCCTAGGACAGGGAAGAACTGAAGCTTTCTTT.

This clone has just one count. The chain has TRBV28 and TRBJ1-1, with TRBD1 matching over 9 bases. From germline, CDR1 is MDHEN and CDR2 SYDVKM. The CDR3 is made up of 18 amino acids. Losses at the gene ends were 2 bases for V and 0 bases for J; bases not matched to a gene: 10. CDR3 sequence (DNA): TGTGCCAGCAGTTTAACCAGTTATGGGGACAGGGTGAACACTGAAGCTTTCTTT. As protein: CASSLTSYGDRVNTEAFF.

The rearrangement joins TRBV7-9 to TRBJ2-2; 7 nucleotides line up with TRBD1. The CDR3 runs 16 residues. Germline CDR1 is SEHNR and CDR2 is FQNEAQ (reference sequence). V was pared by 3 bases and J by 5 bases, with 9 bases of the junction left unmatched. The CDR3 DNA follows: TGTGCCAGCAGCTTTCTGGACAGGTTTACGACCGGGGAGCTGTTTTTT. Translating gives CASSFLDRFTTGELFF.

V usage is TRBV29-1 and J usage is TRBJ1-2, with D possibly TRBD1 on 5 matching bases. Germline lookup yields CDR1 SQVTM and CDR2 ANQGSEA. The V end lost 4 bases, the J end lost 3 bases, and 12 bases lay between the germline ends. The CDR3 has 13 residues. The CDR3 sequence: CSVGGRGDYGYTF. DNA of the CDR3: TGCAGCGTTGGGGGGAGGGGCGACTATGGCTACACCTTC. The entire variable domain, with the rest obtained from reference TRBV29-1 and TRBJ1-2, is as follows: SAVISQKPSRDICQRGTSLTIQCQVDSQVTMMFWYRQQPGQSLTLIATANQGSEATYESGFVIDKFPISRPNLTFSTLTVSNMSPEDSSIYLCSVGGRGDYGYTFGSGTRLTVV.

The chain recombines TRBV7-9 with TRBJ1-4, with no clear D. CDR1 is SEHNR, CDR2 FQNEAQ, per germline (reference sequence). Trimming cost V 5 bases and J 8 bases, with 6 bases left between them. The CDR3 spans 11 residues. The CDR3 region is CASSPSEKLFF. CDR3 nucleotides: TGTGCCAGCAGCCCCTCGGAAAAACTGTTTTTT. Full variable domain (outside the CDR3, taken from reference TRBV7-9 and TRBJ1-4): DTGVSQNPRHKITKRGQNVTFRCDPISEHNRLYWYRQTLGQGPEFLTYFQNEAQLEKSRLLSDRFSAERPKGSFSTLEIQRTEQGDSAMYLCASSPSEKLFFGSGTQLSVL.

This clone was seen once. The chain employs TRBV24-1 and TRBJ2-5; 7 positions agree with TRBD1. Germline CDR1 is KGHDR and CDR2 is SFDVKD. V dropped 2 bases and J dropped 5; count of bases not matched to a gene: 4. CDR3 length: 14 amino acids. The chain's CDR3 is CATSDSQGLETQYF. CDR3 DNA: TGTGCCACCAGTGATTCACAGGGGTTGGAGACCCAGTACTTC.

The chain employs TRBV5-4 and TRBJ2-5, with D perhaps matching TRBD2 (5 bases). The CDR3 runs to 15 residues. Trimming removed 3 bases from V and 4 bases from J, with 16 bases in between. The germline gives CDR1 SGHNT, CDR2 YYREEE (reference sequence). This chain's CDR3 is CASSSRGTIGETQYF. CDR3 nucleotide sequence: TGTGCCAGCAGCTCCCGGGGTACCATCGGAGAGACCCAGTACTTC.

The chain couples TRBV4-1 to TRBJ2-5; TRBD1 might be the D (7 bases). The CDR3 is 14 residues long. From germline, CDR1 is MGHRA and CDR2 YSYEKL. V lost 6 bases and J 5 bases, leaving 16 bases between the germline ends. The CDR3 sequence: CASSLQGTRETQYF. The CDR3 DNA reads as TGCGCCAGCAGTCTACAGGGGACTCGGGAGACCCAGTACTTC.

The table lists this clone with a count of one. V usage is TRBV5-4 and J usage is TRBJ2-2; TRBD2 agrees at 8 bases. Per the germline V gene, CDR1 is SGHNT and CDR2 is YYREEE (reference sequence). The CDR3 has 14 residues. The junction had 3 bases not matched to a gene; V was cut back by 2 bases and J by 6 bases. CDR3 coding DNA: TGTGCCAGCAGCTTACGGACTAGCTCCGGGGAGCTGTTTTTT. This encodes CASSLRTSSGELFF.

The chain uses TRBV4-2 and TRBJ1-2; D is unclear. Trimming stripped 3 bases from V and 4 bases from J, with 15 bases between. The germline CDR1 and CDR2 sequences are LGHNA and YNFKEQ. This CDR3 is built from 15 residues. CDR3: CASSQSKVTTYGYTF. The CDR3 coding sequence is TGTGCCAGCAGCCAGTCTAAGGTGACTACCTATGGCTACACCTTC.

This clone appeared many times. This sequence joins TRBV29-1 and TRBJ1-2, with TRBD1 as a possible D gene (5 bases). CDR1 is SQVTM, CDR2 ANQGSEA, per germline. CDR3 length equals 12 residues. V was clipped by 3 bases and J by 1 base, with 6 bases between them. The CDR3 loop reads CSVEGHNYGYTF. The CDR3 region has the DNA TGCAGCGTTGAGGGGCATAACTATGGCTACACCTTC.

The chain joins TRBV3-1 (or the pseudogene TRBV3-2) to TRBJ2-1; TRBD2 matches at 8 bases. With V trimmed by 2 bases and J by 2 bases, 5 bases remained unmatched. Germline V CDR1 and CDR2: LGHDT, YNNKEL (reference sequence). The CDR3 spans 16 residues. CDR3 bases: TGTGCCAGCAGCCAACCAACTAGCGGCCCCTACAATGAGCAGTTCTTC. This gives the protein CASSQPTSGPYNEQFF.

In this sample, this clone turned up once. This chain links TRBV28 with TRBJ2-1; 9 nucleotides align to TRBD2. V trimming: 7 bases; J trimming: 5 bases; junction bases outside the gene matches: 9. The germline gives CDR1 MDHEN, CDR2 SYDVKM. This CDR3 region has 15 residues. For the CDR3, the DNA is TGTGCCAGCACCAGGTGGCTAGCGGGAAACAATGAGCAGTTCTTC. It encodes CASTRWLAGNNEQFF.

The chain employs TRBV6-5 and TRBJ1-1; perhaps TRBD1 as D (6 bases). Trimming left V 2 bases short and J 10 bases short, with 17 bases between. Germline V gene data show CDR1 as MNHEY and CDR2 as SVGAGI. The CDR3 contains 14 residues. The CDR3 bases are TGTGCCAGCAGTTACGGCCAGGGGTTCTCTGGAGCTTTCTTT. Protein sequence: CASSYGQGFSGAFF.

The chain uses TRBV30 and TRBJ1-1; D is perhaps TRBD1 (6 bases). CDR1 GTSNPN and CDR2 SVGIG come from the germline V gene (reference sequence). The CDR3 extends over 14 amino acids. V lost 4 bases and J 7 bases, leaving 19 bases between the germline ends. Here the CDR3 DNA reads TGTGCCTGGATGGGATGGGGGCTCATTAATGAAGCTTTCTTT. Protein sequence: CAWMGWGLINEAFF.

As regards this clone: The junction departs from germline at one end; a sequencing error may be responsible. V gene TRBV7-6 combines with J gene TRBJ2-6, with TRBD1 matching 7 bases. The germline V gene encodes CDR1 SGHVS and CDR2 FNYEAQ. The CDR3 extends over 17 amino acids. The CDR3 bases are TGTGCCAGCAGCCTAGCAGGGACAGCCTCTGGGGCCAACGTCCTGACTTTC. Translated: CASSLAGTASGANVLTF.

The chain employs TRBV3-1 (or the pseudogene TRBV3-2) and TRBJ2-7; 10 nucleotides match TRBD2. The CDR3 spans 16 residues. Trimming took 1 base from V and 6 from J; bases not matched to a gene: 9. Germline V lookup: CDR1 LGHDT, CDR2 YNNKEL (reference sequence). CDR3 in amino acids: CASSQAYLAGEGEQYF. The CDR3 coding sequence is TGTGCCAGCAGCCAAGCATACCTAGCGGGAGAGGGCGAGCAGTACTTC.